Presented here are 8 T cell receptor beta chains from one specimen sequenced in a study of blood T cell repertoires in COVID-19. Sequencing used immunoSEQ multiplex PCR; TCRdb keeps in-frame clones, though not all of them. The top ten hold approximately 4.8% of the sample, which has 94,000 or so clones, 88% seen once. The sequenced material came from peripheral blood. These receptors were taken from a woman of 80 years or more with active COVID-19.

This chain uses TRBV10-3 with TRBJ2-7; tentatively, D is TRBD1 or TRBD2 (8 bases each). Germline V lookup: CDR1 ENHRY, CDR2 SYGVKD. Trimming removed 10 bases from V and 5 bases from J, with 18 bases in between. The CDR3 extends over 13 amino acids. CDR3 protein: CASRGLAGDEQYF. In DNA, the CDR3 is TGTGCCAGCAGGGGGCTAGCGGGTGACGAGCAGTACTTC.

This clone appeared once. This chain joins TRBV7-2 and TRBJ2-1; 11 bases agree with TRBD2. The CDR3 covers 16 residues. The J segment lost 2 bases and the V segment lost 4 bases, leaving 4 bases of the junction unmatched. From germline, CDR1 is SGHTA and CDR2 FQGNSA. The CDR3 loop reads CASSWGLAVAYNEQFF. The CDR3 bases are TGTGCCAGCAGCTGGGGACTAGCGGTTGCCTACAATGAGCAGTTCTTC.

The chain carries TRBV6-5 and TRBJ2-7; TRBD1 agrees at 8 bases. Germline V gives CDR1 MNHEY, CDR2 SVGAGI. With V trimmed by 6 bases and J by 6 bases, 4 bases remained unmatched. The CDR3 runs to 12 residues. The CDR3 is CASSETGVEQYF. The CDR3 DNA is TGTGCCAGCAGCGAGACAGGGGTCGAGCAGTACTTC.

In its sample, this clone was seen many times. The chain joins TRBV6-5 to TRBJ2-7; TRBD2 matches 10 bases. The germline V gene has CDR1 MNHEY and CDR2 SVGAGI. CDR3 length equals 15 residues. The trim removed 4 bases at V and 2 bases at J, leaving 5 bases unmatched. DNA of the CDR3: TGTGCCAGCAGTTCTGGACTAGCGGTGCCCTACGAGCAGTACTTC. Translation gives CASSSGLAVPYEQYF.

J is TRBJ1-1 and V is TRBV29-1, with 9 bases identical to TRBD1. The CDR3 totals 13 residues. Germline CDR1 is SQVTM and CDR2 is ANQGSEA. After removal of 7 bases from V and 10 bases from J, the junction contained 13 bases not matched to a gene. CDR3 DNA sequence: TGCAGCGCCCACAGGGGGCGAGGTGGAGGAGCTTTCTTT. This sequence encodes CSAHRGRGGGAFF.

The rearrangement uses TRBV18 and TRBJ2-7, with TRBD2 matching 10 bases. This CDR3 has 13 residues. V lost 4 bases and J lost 7; bases outside the gene matches: 4. Germline values: CDR1 KGHSH, CDR2 LQKENI. The CDR3 DNA is TGTGCCAGCTCACTCGGGACTAGCGAGGAGCAGTACTTC. Its protein product is CASSLGTSEEQYF.

The chain employs TRBV28 and TRBJ2-7; 8 nucleotides match TRBD2. This CDR3 is 16 amino acids long. The V gene end was trimmed by 9 bases and the J gene end by 4 bases; junction bases not matched to a gene: 17. Germline V gene data show CDR1 as MDHEN and CDR2 as SYDVKM. In DNA, the CDR3 is TGTGCCAGGAAACACGGGCCCAAGCGGGAGTGGTACGAGCAGTACTTC. Protein product: CARKHGPKREWYEQYF.

This chain links TRBV27 with TRBJ1-5, with a tentative D call TRBD1 (5 bases). The CDR3 contains 18 residues. Germline V gene sequence: CDR1 MNHEY, CDR2 SMNVEV (reference sequence). The V and J ends lost 8 bases and 2 bases respectively, with 25 bases between them. This chain's CDR3 is CASAPDSRLKWGNQPQHF. CDR3 in DNA: TGTGCCAGCGCTCCCGACAGTAGACTGAAGTGGGGCAATCAGCCCCAGCATTTT.